This TCR beta chain was sequenced for a study of beta chain features in type 1 diabetes. Findings and limits, study-wide: Within each of all four CD4+ subsets, Type 1 diabetes patients had TCRB CDR3s that were moderately but significantly shorter. Lower insertion and higher deletion counts appeared at VDJ junctions in type 1 diabetes patients.

The CDR3 runs to 15 residues. Germline V gives CDR1 SGHTA, CDR2 FQGNSA. V lost 5 bases to trimming and J lost 6 bases; unmatched junction nucleotides: 7. The study reverse transcribed the entire isolated RNA, so it sequenced expressed TCRB transcripts. Generated by immunoSEQ multiplex PCR, the TCRdb table keeps only in-frame clones and is missing some. The data contain about 41,000 clones, about 66% of them singletons. The authors sorted CD4+ naive, central memory, regulatory and stem cell-like memory cells via CD45RO/CCR7/CD25/CD127/CD95/CD27. Without exception, sorted populations had purity beyond 95%. This clone has more than one count but fewer than ten. Its antigen is unknown.

The source is a man younger than 45 with type 1 diabetes. Some clones in this sample may be carry-over from other donors' samples. Sequencing was done on a sample of Tregs from blood. The chain employs TRBV7-2 and TRBJ2-1; 10 bases line up with TRBD2. The CDR3 spells CASSGGSGGANEQFF. The CDR3 DNA is TGTGCCAGCAGCGGGGGGAGCGGGGGGGCCAATGAGCAGTTCTTC. Based on the CDR3 plus reference TRBV7-2 and TRBJ2-1, the full variable domain is GAGVSQSPSNKVTEKGKDVELRCDPISGHTALYWYRQSLGQGLEFLIYFQGNSAPDKSGLPSDRFSAERTGGSVSTLTIQRTQQEDSAVYLCASSGGSGGANEQFFGPGTRLTVL.